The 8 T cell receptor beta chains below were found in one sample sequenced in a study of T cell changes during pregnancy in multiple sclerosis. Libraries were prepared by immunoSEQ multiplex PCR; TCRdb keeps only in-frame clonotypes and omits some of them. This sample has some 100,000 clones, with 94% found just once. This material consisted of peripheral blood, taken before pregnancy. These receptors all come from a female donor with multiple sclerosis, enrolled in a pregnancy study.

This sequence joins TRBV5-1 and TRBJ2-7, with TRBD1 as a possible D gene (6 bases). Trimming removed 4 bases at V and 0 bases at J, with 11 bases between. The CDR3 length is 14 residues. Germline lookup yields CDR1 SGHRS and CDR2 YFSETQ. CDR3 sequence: CASSVGTSSYEQYF. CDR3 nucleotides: TGCGCCAGCAGCGTGGGGACATCCTCCTACGAGCAGTACTTC.

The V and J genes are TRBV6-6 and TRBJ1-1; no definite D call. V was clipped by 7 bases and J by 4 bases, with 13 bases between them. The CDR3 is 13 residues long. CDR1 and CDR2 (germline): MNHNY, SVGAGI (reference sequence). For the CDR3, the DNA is TGTGCCAGCATAGGAGTAGGTACCACTGAAGCTTTCTTT. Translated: CASIGVGTTEAFF.

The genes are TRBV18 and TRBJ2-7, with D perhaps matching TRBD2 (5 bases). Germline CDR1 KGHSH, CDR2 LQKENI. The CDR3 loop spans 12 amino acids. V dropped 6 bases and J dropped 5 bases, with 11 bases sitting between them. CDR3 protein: CASSPNGDEQYF. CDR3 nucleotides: TGTGCCAGCTCGCCGAACGGGGACGAGCAGTACTTC.

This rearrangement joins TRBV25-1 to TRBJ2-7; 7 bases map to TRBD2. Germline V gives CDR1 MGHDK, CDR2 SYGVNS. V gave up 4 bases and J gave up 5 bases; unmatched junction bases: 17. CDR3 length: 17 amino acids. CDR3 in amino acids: CASSGAIGGGGRNEQYF. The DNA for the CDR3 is TGTGCCAGCAGTGGGGCCATTGGTGGGGGGGGAAGAAACGAGCAGTACTTC.

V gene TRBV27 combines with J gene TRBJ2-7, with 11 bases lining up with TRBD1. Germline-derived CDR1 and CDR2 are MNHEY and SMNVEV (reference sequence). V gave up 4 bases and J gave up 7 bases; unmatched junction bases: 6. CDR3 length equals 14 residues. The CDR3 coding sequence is TGTGCCAGCAGTTCGGGGACAGGGGGGATAGAGCAGTACTTC. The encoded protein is CASSSGTGGIEQYF.

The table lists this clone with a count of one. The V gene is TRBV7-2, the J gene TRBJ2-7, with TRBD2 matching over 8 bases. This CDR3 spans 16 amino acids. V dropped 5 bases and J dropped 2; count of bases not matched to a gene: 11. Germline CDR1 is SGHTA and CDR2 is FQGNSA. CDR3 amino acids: CASSQTTSGSPYEQYF. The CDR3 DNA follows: TGTGCCAGCAGCCAAACCACTAGCGGCTCCCCCTACGAGCAGTACTTC.

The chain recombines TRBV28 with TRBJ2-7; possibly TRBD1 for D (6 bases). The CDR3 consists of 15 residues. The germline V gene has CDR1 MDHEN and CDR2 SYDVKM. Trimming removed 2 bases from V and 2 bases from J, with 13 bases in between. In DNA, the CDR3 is TGTGCCAGCAGTTTAGTCCAGGGGATTACCTACGAGCAGTACTTC. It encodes CASSLVQGITYEQYF.

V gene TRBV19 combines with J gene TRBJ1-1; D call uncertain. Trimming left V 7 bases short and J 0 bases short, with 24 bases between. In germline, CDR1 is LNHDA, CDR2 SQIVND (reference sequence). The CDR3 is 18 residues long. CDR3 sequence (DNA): TGTGCCAGTAAATCCCCTGTGGGTCGACTAGGGTTGAACACTGAAGCTTTCTTT. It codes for CASKSPVGRLGLNTEAFF.